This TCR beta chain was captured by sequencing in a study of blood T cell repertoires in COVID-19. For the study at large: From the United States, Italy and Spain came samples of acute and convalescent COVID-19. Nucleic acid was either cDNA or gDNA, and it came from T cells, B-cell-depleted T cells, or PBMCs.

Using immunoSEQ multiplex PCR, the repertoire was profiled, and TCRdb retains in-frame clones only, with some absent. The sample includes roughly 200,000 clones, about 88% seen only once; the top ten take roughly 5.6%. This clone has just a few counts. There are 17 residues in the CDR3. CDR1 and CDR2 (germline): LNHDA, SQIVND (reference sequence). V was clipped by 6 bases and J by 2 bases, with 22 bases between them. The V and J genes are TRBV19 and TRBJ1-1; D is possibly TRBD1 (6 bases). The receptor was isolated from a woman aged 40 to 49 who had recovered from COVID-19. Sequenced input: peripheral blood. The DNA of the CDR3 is TGTGCCAGTAGCCCCGGGACACAGAAGACCGCTAACACTGAAGCTTTCTTT. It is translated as CASSPGTQKTANTEAFF.